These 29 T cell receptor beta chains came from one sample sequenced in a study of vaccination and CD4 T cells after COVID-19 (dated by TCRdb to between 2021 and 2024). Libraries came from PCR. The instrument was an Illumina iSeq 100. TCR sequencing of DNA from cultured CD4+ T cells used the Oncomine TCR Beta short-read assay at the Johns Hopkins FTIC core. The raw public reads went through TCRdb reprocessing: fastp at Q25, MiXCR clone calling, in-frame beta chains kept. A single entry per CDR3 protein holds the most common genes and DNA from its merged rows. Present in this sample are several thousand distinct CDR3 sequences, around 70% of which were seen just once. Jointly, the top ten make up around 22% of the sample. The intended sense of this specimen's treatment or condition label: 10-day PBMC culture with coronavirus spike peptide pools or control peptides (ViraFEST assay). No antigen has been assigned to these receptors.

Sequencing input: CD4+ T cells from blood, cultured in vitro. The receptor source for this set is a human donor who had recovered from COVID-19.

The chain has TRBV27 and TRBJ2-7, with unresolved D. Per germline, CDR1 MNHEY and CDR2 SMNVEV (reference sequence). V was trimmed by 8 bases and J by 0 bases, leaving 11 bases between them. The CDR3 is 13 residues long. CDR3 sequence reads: CASWAVSSYEQYF. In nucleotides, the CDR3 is TGTGCCAGCTGGGCCGTAAGCTCCTACGAGCAGTACTTC.

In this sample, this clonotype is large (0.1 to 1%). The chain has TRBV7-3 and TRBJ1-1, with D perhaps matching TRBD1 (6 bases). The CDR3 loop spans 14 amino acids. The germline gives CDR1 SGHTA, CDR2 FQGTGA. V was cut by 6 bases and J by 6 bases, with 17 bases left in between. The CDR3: CASSLDGGPAEAFF. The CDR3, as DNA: TGTGCCAGCAGTCTGGACGGGGGCCCCGCTGAAGCTTTCTTT.

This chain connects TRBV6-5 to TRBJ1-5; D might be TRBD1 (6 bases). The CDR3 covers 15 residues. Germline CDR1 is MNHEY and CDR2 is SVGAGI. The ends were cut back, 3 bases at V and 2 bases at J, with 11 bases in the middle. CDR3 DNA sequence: TGTGCCAGCAGTTATGGGGGGGCCGGCAATCAGCCCCAGCATTTT. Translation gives CASSYGGAGNQPQHF.

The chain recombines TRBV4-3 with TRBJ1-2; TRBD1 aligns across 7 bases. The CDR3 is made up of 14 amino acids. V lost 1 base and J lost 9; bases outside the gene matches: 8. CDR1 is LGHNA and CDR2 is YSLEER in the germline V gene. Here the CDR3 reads CASSQGTGVGSYTF. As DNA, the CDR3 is TGCGCCAGCAGCCAAGGGACAGGAGTCGGGAGCTACACCTTC.

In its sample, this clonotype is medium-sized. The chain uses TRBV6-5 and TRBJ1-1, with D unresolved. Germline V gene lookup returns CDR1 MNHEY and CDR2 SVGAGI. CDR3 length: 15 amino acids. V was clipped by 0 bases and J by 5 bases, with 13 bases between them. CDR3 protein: CASSYSVGGRTEAFF. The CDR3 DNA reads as TGTGCCAGCAGTTACTCGGTGGGAGGTCGAACTGAAGCTTTCTTT.

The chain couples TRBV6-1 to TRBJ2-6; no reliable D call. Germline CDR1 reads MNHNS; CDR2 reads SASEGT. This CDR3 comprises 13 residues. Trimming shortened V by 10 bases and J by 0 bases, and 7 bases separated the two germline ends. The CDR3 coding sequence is TGTGCCACCTTCAGCTCTGGGGCCAACGTCCTGACTTTC. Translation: CATFSSGANVLTF.

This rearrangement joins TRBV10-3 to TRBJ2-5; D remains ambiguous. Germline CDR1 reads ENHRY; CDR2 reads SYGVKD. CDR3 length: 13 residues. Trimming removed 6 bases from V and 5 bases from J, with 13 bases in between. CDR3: CAIREGEAETQYF. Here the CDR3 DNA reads TGTGCCATCAGGGAAGGTGAGGCGGAGACCCAGTACTTC.

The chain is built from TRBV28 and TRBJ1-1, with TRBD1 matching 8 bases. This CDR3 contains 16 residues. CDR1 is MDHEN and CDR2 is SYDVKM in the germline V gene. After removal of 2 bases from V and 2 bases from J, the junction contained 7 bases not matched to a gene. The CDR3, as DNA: TGTGCCAGCAGTTTAAGAGTCAGGGGGCGAAACACTGAAGCTTTCTTT. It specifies CASSLRVRGRNTEAFF.

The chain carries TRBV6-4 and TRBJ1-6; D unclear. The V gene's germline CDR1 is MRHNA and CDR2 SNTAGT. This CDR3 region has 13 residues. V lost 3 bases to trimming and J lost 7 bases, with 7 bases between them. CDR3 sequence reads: CASSESRNSPLHF. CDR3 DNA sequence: TGTGCCAGCAGTGAATCCCGGAATTCACCCCTCCACTTT.

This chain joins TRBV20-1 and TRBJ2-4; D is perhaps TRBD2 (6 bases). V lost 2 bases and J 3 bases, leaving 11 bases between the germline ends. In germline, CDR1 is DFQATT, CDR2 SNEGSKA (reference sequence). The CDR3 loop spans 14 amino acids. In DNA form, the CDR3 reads TGCAGTGCTAGACCGCGGGATGGCAAAAACATTCAGTACTTC. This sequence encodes CSARPRDGKNIQYF.

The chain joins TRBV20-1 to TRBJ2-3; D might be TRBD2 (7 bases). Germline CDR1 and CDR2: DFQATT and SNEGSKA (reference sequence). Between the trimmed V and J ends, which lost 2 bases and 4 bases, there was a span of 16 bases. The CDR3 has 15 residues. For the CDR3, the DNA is TGCAGTGCTAGACCGGGCGGGGGCGGTTCAGATACGCAGTATTTT. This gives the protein CSARPGGGGSDTQYF.

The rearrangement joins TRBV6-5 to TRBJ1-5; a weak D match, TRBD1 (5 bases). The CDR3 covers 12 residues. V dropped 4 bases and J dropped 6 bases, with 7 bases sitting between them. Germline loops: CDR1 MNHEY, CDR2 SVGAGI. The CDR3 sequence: CASSLRGQPQHF. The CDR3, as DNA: TGTGCCAGCAGTTTGAGGGGTCAGCCCCAGCATTTT.

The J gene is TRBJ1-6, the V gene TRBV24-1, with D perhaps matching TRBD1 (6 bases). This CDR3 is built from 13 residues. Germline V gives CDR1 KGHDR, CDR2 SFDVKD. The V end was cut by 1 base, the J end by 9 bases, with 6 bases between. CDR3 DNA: TGTGCCACCAGTGATTTCAGGGGTTCACCCCTCCACTTT. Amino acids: CATSDFRGSPLHF.

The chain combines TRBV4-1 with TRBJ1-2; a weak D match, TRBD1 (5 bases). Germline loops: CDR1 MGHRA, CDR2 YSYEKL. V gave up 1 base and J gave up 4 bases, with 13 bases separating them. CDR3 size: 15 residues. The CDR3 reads CASSQAETATYGYTF. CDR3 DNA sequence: TGCGCCAGCAGCCAAGCAGAGACAGCGACCTATGGCTACACCTTC.

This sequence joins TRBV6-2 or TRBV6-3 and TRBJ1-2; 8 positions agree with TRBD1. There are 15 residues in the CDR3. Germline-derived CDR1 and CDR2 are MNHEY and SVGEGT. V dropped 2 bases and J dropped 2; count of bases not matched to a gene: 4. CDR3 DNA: TGTGCCAGCAGTTACCCTGGACAGGGCAACTATGGCTACACCTTC. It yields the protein CASSYPGQGNYGYTF.

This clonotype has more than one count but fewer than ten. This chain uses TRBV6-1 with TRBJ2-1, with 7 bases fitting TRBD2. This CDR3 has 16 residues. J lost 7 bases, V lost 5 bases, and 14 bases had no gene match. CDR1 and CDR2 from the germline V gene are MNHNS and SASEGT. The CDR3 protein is CASSRREAGVDNEQFF. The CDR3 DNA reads TGTGCCAGCAGTCGCAGGGAGGCGGGAGTAGATAATGAGCAGTTCTTC.

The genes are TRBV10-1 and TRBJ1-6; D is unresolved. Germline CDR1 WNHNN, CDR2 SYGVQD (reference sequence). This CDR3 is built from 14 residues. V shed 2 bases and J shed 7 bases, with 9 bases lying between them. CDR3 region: CASSEDPTNSPLHF. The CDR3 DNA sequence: TGCGCCAGCAGTGAGGATCCAACAAATTCACCCCTCCACTTT.

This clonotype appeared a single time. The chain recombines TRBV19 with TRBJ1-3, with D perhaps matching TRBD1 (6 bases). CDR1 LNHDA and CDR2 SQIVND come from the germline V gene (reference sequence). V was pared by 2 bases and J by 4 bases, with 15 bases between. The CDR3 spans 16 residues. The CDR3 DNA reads TGTGCCAGTAGTATACGACAGGCCACAGGAGGAAACACCATATATTTT. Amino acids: CASSIRQATGGNTIYF.

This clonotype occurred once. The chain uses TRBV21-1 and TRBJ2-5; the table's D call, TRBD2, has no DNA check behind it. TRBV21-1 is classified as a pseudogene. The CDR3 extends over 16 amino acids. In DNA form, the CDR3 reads TGTGCCAGCAGCCTCCGACTAGCGGGGGGGAAAGAGACCCAGTACTTC. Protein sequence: CASSLRLAGGKETQYF.

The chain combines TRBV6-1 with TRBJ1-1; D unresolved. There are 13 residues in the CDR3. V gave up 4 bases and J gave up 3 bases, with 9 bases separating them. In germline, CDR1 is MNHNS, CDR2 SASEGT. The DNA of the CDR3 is TGTGCCAGCAGTGGGCGGGCGGACACTGAAGCTTTCTTT. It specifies CASSGRADTEAFF.

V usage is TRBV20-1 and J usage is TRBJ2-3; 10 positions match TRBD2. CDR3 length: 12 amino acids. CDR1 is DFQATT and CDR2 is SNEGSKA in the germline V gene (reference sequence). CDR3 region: CSPRAGGDTQYF. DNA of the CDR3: TGCAGCCCCCGAGCGGGAGGGGATACGCAGTATTTT.

The CDR3: CSAATYSGNTIYF. The CDR3 region has the DNA TGCAGTGCGGCGACTTACTCTGGAAACACCATATATTTT. The rearrangement uses TRBV20-1 and TRBJ1-3; D unclear. The length of the CDR3 is 13 residues. Trimming removed 6 bases from V and 0 bases from J, with 9 bases in between. Germline V gives CDR1 DFQATT, CDR2 SNEGSKA (reference sequence).

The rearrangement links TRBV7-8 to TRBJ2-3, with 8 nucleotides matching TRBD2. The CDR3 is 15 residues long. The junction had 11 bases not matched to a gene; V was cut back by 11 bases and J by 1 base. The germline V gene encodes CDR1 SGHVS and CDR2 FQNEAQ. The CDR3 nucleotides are TGTGCCCACGGGGGGGCGGGAGACGGCACAGATACGCAGTATTTT. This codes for CAHGGAGDGTDTQYF.

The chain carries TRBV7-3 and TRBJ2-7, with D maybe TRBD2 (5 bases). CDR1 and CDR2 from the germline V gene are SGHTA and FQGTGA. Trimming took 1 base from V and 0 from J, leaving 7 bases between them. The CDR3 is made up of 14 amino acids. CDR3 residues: CASSLNGGSYEQYF. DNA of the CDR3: TGTGCCAGCAGCTTAAATGGAGGCTCCTACGAGCAGTACTTC.

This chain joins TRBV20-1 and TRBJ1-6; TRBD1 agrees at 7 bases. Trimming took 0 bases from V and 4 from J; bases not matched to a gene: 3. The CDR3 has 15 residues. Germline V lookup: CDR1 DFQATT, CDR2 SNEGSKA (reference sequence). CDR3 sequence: CSARDRDRYNSPLHF. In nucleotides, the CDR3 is TGCAGTGCTAGAGATCGGGACAGATATAATTCACCCCTCCACTTT.

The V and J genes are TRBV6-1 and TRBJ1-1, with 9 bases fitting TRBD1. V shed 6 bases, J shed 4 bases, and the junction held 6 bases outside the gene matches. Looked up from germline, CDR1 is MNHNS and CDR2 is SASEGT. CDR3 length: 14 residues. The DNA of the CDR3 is TGTGCCAGCAGAATCACAGGGGGCCGCACTGAAGCTTTCTTT. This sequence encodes CASRITGGRTEAFF.

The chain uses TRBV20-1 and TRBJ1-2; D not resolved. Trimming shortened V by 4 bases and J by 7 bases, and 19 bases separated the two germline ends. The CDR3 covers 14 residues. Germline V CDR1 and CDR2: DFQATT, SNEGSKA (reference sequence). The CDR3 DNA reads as TGCAGTGCTACCCTACCCCCGGACTATGGTGGCTACACCTTC. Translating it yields CSATLPPDYGGYTF.

CDR3: CASSLGLKGTQYF. The CDR3 DNA reads TGTGCCAGCAGTTTAGGTCTCAAGGGTACGCAGTATTTT. The V and J genes are TRBV12-3 or TRBV12-4 and TRBJ2-3; D call uncertain. Trimming cost V 1 base and J 8 bases, with 10 bases left between them. The CDR3 totals 13 residues.

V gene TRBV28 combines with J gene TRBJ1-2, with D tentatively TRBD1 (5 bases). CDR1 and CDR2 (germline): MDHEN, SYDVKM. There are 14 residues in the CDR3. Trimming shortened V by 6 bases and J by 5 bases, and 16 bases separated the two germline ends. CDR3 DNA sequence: TGTGCCAGCAGGGGGCCGGGAGGGCTTTATGGCTACACCTTC. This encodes CASRGPGGLYGYTF.